Listed below are T cell receptor beta chains from one sample, sequenced in a study of shared clonotypes between healthy human individuals. The repertoire was sequenced with immunoSEQ multiplex PCR; TCRdb's copy has only in-frame clones and lacks some. Of around 2,000,000 clones listed, approximately 95% are singletons. Specimen: naive CD8+ T cells sorted from blood. The receptors here all came from a man aged 18 to 35 in good health. CDR3s include the opening cysteine and the closing phenylalanine or tryptophan. A D gene is named only where the DNA matches it firmly. Part of the rows lack a size; the others show once, few, many or a class for expanded clones.

. TRBJ2-3 TRBV4-1 . CASSLGFGLTDTQYF TGCGCCAGCAGCCTGGGGTTTGGCCTCACAGATACGCAGTATTTT
. TRBJ1-1 TRBV11-2 . CASSLAPGLAFF TGTGCCAGCAGCTTAGCCCCGGGTCTAGCTTTCTTT
. TRBJ1-6 TRBV15 . CATSRDRVYNSPLHF TGTGCCACCAGCAGAGACAGGGTGTATAATTCACCCCTCCACTTT
TRBD1 TRBJ2-1 TRBV6-5 . CASSQGQVSYNEQFF TGTGCCAGCAGTCAAGGACAGGTCTCCTACAATGAGCAGTTCTTC
. TRBJ2-3 TRBV6-5 . CASSFDLGAATDTQYF TGTGCCAGCAGTTTCGACCTGGGGGCTGCGACAGATACGCAGTATTTT
. TRBJ2-2 TRBV9 . CASSVVHTGELFF TGTGCCAGCAGCGTAGTTCACACCGGGGAGCTGTTTTTT
. TRBJ2-2 TRBV4-3 . CASSQVLLAGTGELFF TGCGCCAGCAGCCAAGTTCTACTAGCAGGGACCGGGGAGCTGTTTTTT
TRBD2 TRBJ2-1 TRBV6-1 . CASSDTRTSGDNEQFF TGTGCCAGCAGTGACACCCGGACTAGCGGAGACAATGAGCAGTTCTTC
. TRBJ2-2 TRBV7-2 . CASSSIRELFF TGTGCCAGCAGCTCGATCCGGGAGCTGTTTTTT
. TRBJ1-4 TRBV5-1 once CASSGTGATNEKLFF TGCGCCAGCAGTGGCACGGGCGCAACTAATGAAAAACTGTTTTTT
. TRBJ1-6 TRBV18 . CASSPSAVSPSGSPLHF TGTGCCAGCTCACCTTCCGCTGTGAGTCCATCGGGTTCACCCCTCCACTTT
. TRBJ1-1 TRBV4-3 . CASSQDRHQANTEAFF TGCGCCAGCAGCCAAGATCGCCACCAAGCGAACACTGAAGCTTTCTTT
. TRBJ1-1 TRBV7-8 once CASSLLQGEGNTEAFF TGTGCCAGCAGCCTTCTACAGGGTGAAGGGAACACTGAAGCTTTCTTT
. TRBJ2-7 TRBV7-9 . CASSLEGSGPILLDEQYF TGTGCCAGCAGCTTAGAAGGGAGCGGTCCAATCCTCCTAGACGAGCAGTACTTC
. TRBJ1-5 TRBV6-6 . CASSSRGRGQPQHF TGTGCCAGCAGTTCAAGGGGGAGAGGGCAGCCCCAGCATTTT
. TRBJ1-2 TRBV2 . CASNEGGPNYGYTF TGTGCCAGCAACGAAGGGGGGCCTAACTATGGCTACACCTTC
TRBD2 TRBJ2-7 TRBV5-1 . CASSLIQLAGGTYEQYF TGCGCCAGCAGCTTGATTCAACTAGCGGGAGGGACCTACGAGCAGTACTTC
. TRBJ2-7 TRBV7-8 . CASSLGASSYYEQYF TGTGCCAGCAGCTTGGGTGCTAGCTCATACTACGAGCAGTACTTC
. TRBJ2-6 TRBV7-9 . CASSLVGYSGANVLTF TGTGCCAGCAGCTTAGTGGGGTACTCTGGGGCCAACGTCCTGACTTTC
. TRBJ2-7 TRBV15 . CATSEGGAHEQYF TGTGCCACCAGCGAGGGGGGGGCGCACGAGCAGTACTTC
. TRBJ2-7 TRBV5-3 . CARSTDRDSPLHSYEQYF TGTGCCAGAAGCACCGACCGGGACTCCCCTTTACACTCCTACGAGCAGTACTTC
. TRBJ2-5 TRBV2 . CASSEEGVETQYF TGTGCCAGCAGTGAAGAAGGCGTAGAGACCCAGTACTTC
. TRBJ1-5 TRBV19 . CASSIDWGGGQPQHF TGTGCCAGTAGTATAGATTGGGGAGGCGGTCAGCCCCAGCATTTT
. TRBJ2-7 TRBV9 once CASSVGSGDEQYF TGTGCCAGTAGCGTAGGTTCTGGGGACGAGCAGTACTTC